The 22 T cell receptor beta chains given below trace back to one sample, sequenced in a study of CD8+ T cells in alopecia areata. Isolated RNA was reverse transcribed into cDNA used as the sequencing template. Generated by immunoSEQ multiplex PCR, the TCRdb table keeps only in-frame clones and is missing some. This table holds 150,000 to 200,000 clones, 50% to 60% found once. The sample consisted of CD4+ T cells sorted from blood. The receptors were gathered from a human donor in good health.

In this sample, this clone turned up a few times. V gene TRBV5-1 combines with J gene TRBJ1-3, with TRBD1 as a possible D gene (5 bases). The CDR3 runs 14 residues. Trimming removed 7 bases at V and 2 bases at J, with 13 bases between. The germline V gene encodes CDR1 SGHRS and CDR2 YFSETQ. In DNA, the CDR3 is TGCGCCAGCGGATCCGGGACGGCTGGAAACACCATATATTTT. The encoded protein is CASGSGTAGNTIYF.

The chain links TRBV6-5 to TRBJ2-7; 11 nucleotides line up with TRBD2. V shed 6 bases and J 4 bases; nucleotides not matched to a gene: 8. The CDR3 spans 15 residues. The germline V gene has CDR1 MNHEY and CDR2 SVGAGI. The CDR3 region is CASSPLGLADYEQYF. The CDR3 nucleotides are TGTGCCAGCAGCCCATTGGGACTAGCGGATTACGAGCAGTACTTC.

This clone was seen more than once but under ten times. The gene calls are TRBV29-1 and TRBJ2-7, with D hard to call. Germline V lookup: CDR1 SQVTM, CDR2 ANQGSEA. V was shortened by 8 bases and J by 5 bases, with 10 bases between the two germline ends. The CDR3 is made up of 10 amino acids. The CDR3 loop reads CSCWQNEQYF. DNA of the CDR3: TGCAGCTGCTGGCAGAACGAGCAGTACTTC.

This clone has more than one count but fewer than ten. The gene calls are TRBV7-2 and TRBJ1-2, with D perhaps matching TRBD1 (5 bases). This CDR3 comprises 16 residues. V dropped 5 bases and J dropped 4 bases, with 20 bases sitting between them. Looked up from germline, CDR1 is SGHTA and CDR2 is FQGNSA. Written as DNA, the CDR3 is TGTGCCAGCAGCCAGGGTCTTGGACGGAGCCTCTATGGCTACACCTTC. It is translated as CASSQGLGRSLYGYTF.

This chain connects TRBV27 to TRBJ2-7; D not certain. CDR3 length: 14 residues. V gave up 5 bases and J gave up 0 bases, with 11 bases separating them. Germline V CDR1 and CDR2: MNHEY, SMNVEV (reference sequence). The CDR3 is CASSPSAISYEQYF. The CDR3 region has the DNA TGTGCCAGCAGTCCCAGTGCCATCTCCTACGAGCAGTACTTC.

The rearrangement uses TRBV11-2 and TRBJ2-7; D not resolved. The CDR3 totals 14 residues. Trimming removed 1 base at V and 0 bases at J, with 7 bases between. Germline CDR1 SGHAT, CDR2 FQNNGV. The CDR3 DNA is TGTGCCAGCAGCTTAGGAGTCAGCTCCTACGAGCAGTACTTC. Its protein product is CASSLGVSSYEQYF.

The chain joins TRBV18 to TRBJ1-1; a weak D match, TRBD1 (6 bases). Trimming left V 4 bases short and J 4 bases short, with 13 bases between. This CDR3 is 14 amino acids long. Germline assignment: CDR1 KGHSH and CDR2 LQKENI. Here the CDR3 reads CASSRHREATEAFF. The CDR3 DNA follows: TGTGCCAGCTCACGGCACAGGGAAGCCACTGAAGCTTTCTTT.

The CDR3 reads CATSGDWDFSQPQHF. The CDR3 bases are TGTGCCACCAGTGGGGACTGGGACTTCAGTCAGCCCCAGCATTTT. The chain links TRBV15 to TRBJ1-5; possible D gene TRBD1, 5 bases. Germline CDR1 LNHNV, CDR2 YYDKDF (reference sequence). Trimming cost V 6 bases and J 6 bases, with 18 bases left between them. CDR3 length equals 15 residues.

The chain has TRBV29-1 and TRBJ1-2; D is undetermined. The germline gives CDR1 SQVTM, CDR2 ANQGSEA. This CDR3 region has 12 residues. V lost 7 bases to trimming and J lost 6 bases, with 15 bases between them. CDR3 coding DNA: TGCAGCGCCGCGGTGGGATTGCATGGCTACACCTTC. Translated, it gives CSAAVGLHGYTF. The complete variable domain, with remaining parts taken from reference TRBV29-1 and TRBJ1-2, reads SAVISQKPSRDICQRGTSLTIQCQVDSQVTMMFWYRQQPGQSLTLIATANQGSEATYESGFVIDKFPISRPNLTFSTLTVSNMSPEDSSIYLCSAAVGLHGYTFGSGTRLTVV.

This clone has just a few counts. V is TRBV4-2 and J is TRBJ2-5; TRBD1 is a possible D gene (6 bases). The CDR3 totals 15 residues. Trimming removed 4 bases at V and 5 bases at J, with 17 bases between. Germline-derived CDR1 and CDR2 are LGHNA and YNFKEQ. The DNA of the CDR3 is TGTGCCAGCAGCCGGTCTTTCGGACAGAAGGAGACCCAGTACTTC. The encoded protein is CASSRSFGQKETQYF.

This clone was observed many times. V usage is TRBV4-1 and J usage is TRBJ1-3, with D perhaps TRBD1 (5 bases). The CDR3 sequence is 14 residues long. Germline loops: CDR1 MGHRA, CDR2 YSYEKL. Deletions cut 6 bases from V and 3 bases from J, with 12 bases between. The CDR3: CASSPWGSGNTIYF. As DNA, the CDR3 is TGCGCCAGCAGTCCCTGGGGGAGTGGAAACACCATATATTTT.

This sequence joins TRBV6-5 and TRBJ2-7; perhaps TRBD2 as D (6 bases). V lost 6 bases to trimming and J lost 2 bases, with 17 bases between them. The CDR3 has 15 amino acids. From germline, CDR1 is MNHEY and CDR2 SVGAGI. The CDR3 coding sequence is TGTGCCAGCAGGGGGACCGGGACTCATACCTACGAGCAGTACTTC. It specifies CASRGTGTHTYEQYF.

This clone occurred once. The CDR3 loop is CASSGSGRTYNEQFF. The CDR3 region has the DNA TGTGCCAGCAGCGGTAGCGGGAGAACCTACAATGAGCAGTTCTTC. V gene TRBV9 combines with J gene TRBJ2-1, with 9 bases aligning to TRBD2. Germline CDR1 is SGDLS and CDR2 is YYNGEE. CDR3 length: 15 amino acids. The J segment lost 2 bases and the V segment lost 3 bases, leaving 3 bases of the junction unmatched.

The sample holds a few counts of this clone. The sample contains more than one DNA sequence encoding this CDR3. The J gene is TRBJ2-3, the V gene TRBV15, with 11 bases aligning to TRBD2. Trimming took 2 bases from V and 0 from J; bases not matched to a gene: 4. Germline CDR1 is LNHNV and CDR2 is YYDKDF (reference sequence). The CDR3 is 17 residues long. For the CDR3, the DNA is TGTGCCACCAGCAGATCCCGGACTAGCGGGAGCACAGATACGCAGTATTTT. Translation: CATSRSRTSGSTDTQYF.

The chain is built from TRBV11-2 and TRBJ2-7; D remains ambiguous. The CDR3 runs 13 residues. V was trimmed by 0 bases and J by 3 bases, leaving 6 bases between them. Germline V gene sequence: CDR1 SGHAT, CDR2 FQNNGV. CDR3 coding DNA: TGTGCCAGCAGCTTAGATCACAGCTACGAGCAGTACTTC. Protein product: CASSLDHSYEQYF.

The chain has TRBV29-1 and TRBJ2-1; 9 nucleotides line up with TRBD2. The CDR3 has 16 amino acids. Trimming removed 6 bases from V and 3 bases from J; junction bases left unmatched: 12. Per the germline V gene, CDR1 is SQVTM and CDR2 is ANQGSEA. The CDR3 coding sequence is TGCAGCGTCCCGTCAAGGGTAGCGGGGGTCTACAATGAGCAGTTCTTC. Protein: CSVPSRVAGVYNEQFF.

CDR3 nucleotides: TGTGCCAGCAGCTTAAAGGGACAGGGTTCAGATACGCAGTATTTT. Its translation is CASSLKGQGSDTQYF. The V call is TRBV7-3, the J call TRBJ2-3; 9 bases map to TRBD1. Germline CDR1 and CDR2: SGHTA and FQGTGA. J gave up 4 bases and V 1 base, and 3 bases lay outside the gene matches. This CDR3 has 15 residues. The variable domain in full, completed from reference TRBV7-3 and TRBJ2-3, reads GAGVSQTPSNKVTEKGKYVELRCDPISGHTALYWYRQSLGQGPEFLIYFQGTGAADDSGLPNDRFFAVRPEGSVSTLKIQRTERGDSAVYLCASSLKGQGSDTQYFGPGTRLTVL.

This clone was found a few times. The chain carries TRBV5-6 and TRBJ2-1; possible D gene TRBD2, 5 bases. Germline CDR1 SGHDT, CDR2 YYEEEE. V shed 4 bases and J shed 8 bases, with 13 bases lying between them. This CDR3 is 13 amino acids long. The CDR3 loop is CASSRVTGDEQFF. The CDR3 bases are TGTGCCAGCAGCCGTGTAACCGGGGATGAGCAGTTCTTC.

This rearrangement joins TRBV6-4 to TRBJ1-1; D call uncertain. This CDR3 contains 13 residues. Germline V gives CDR1 MRHNA, CDR2 SNTAGT. The V end lost 4 bases, the J end lost 1 base, and 7 bases lay between the germline ends. The CDR3 nucleotides are TGTGCCAGCAGTGTAACGCAGAACACTGAAGCTTTCTTT. This codes for CASSVTQNTEAFF.

The chain combines TRBV6-5 with TRBJ2-6; D is unresolved. The V end lost 0 bases, the J end lost 2 bases, and 5 bases lay between the germline ends. The CDR3 spans 15 residues. Germline V gene data show CDR1 as MNHEY and CDR2 as SVGAGI. The CDR3 spells CASSYSSTGANVLTF. CDR3 DNA: TGTGCCAGCAGTTACTCGAGTACTGGGGCCAACGTCCTGACTTTC.

The genes are TRBV29-1 and TRBJ2-1; D may be TRBD1 (6 bases). The V gene's germline CDR1 is SQVTM and CDR2 ANQGSEA. The germline V and J ends were trimmed by 7 bases and 9 bases, with 10 bases remaining between them. The CDR3 length is 10 residues. CDR3 in amino acids: CSAGGGEQFF. Here the CDR3 DNA reads TGCAGCGCTGGGGGCGGTGAGCAGTTCTTC.

The J gene is TRBJ2-5, the V gene TRBV5-1; TRBD2 matches at 10 bases. V lost 4 bases, J lost 5 bases, and 8 bases stayed unmatched. The CDR3 is 15 amino acids. CDR1 is SGHRS and CDR2 is YFSETQ in the germline V gene. The CDR3 sequence: CASSPSSGSGETQYF. The CDR3 coding sequence is TGCGCCAGCAGCCCATCTAGCGGGAGTGGGGAGACCCAGTACTTC.